One and the same sample provided the 14 T cell receptor beta chains below, sequenced in a study of PD-L1 blockade in urothelial cancer. Sequenced by immunoSEQ multiplex PCR; TCRdb stores in-frame clones only, minus some. The sample lists over 35,000 clones; more than 85% were seen once. Time point denoted: pretreatment peripheral blood. Sequences were derived from PBMCs, sampled around atezolizumab (anti-PD-L1) treatment. All receptors come from a woman aged 60 to 75 with urothelial cancer.

This clone has just a few counts. The chain links TRBV5-1 to TRBJ1-1, with a possible D match to TRBD1 (6 bases). The V and J ends lost 4 bases and 1 base respectively, with 11 bases between them. The CDR3 length is 14 residues. CDR1 and CDR2 (germline): SGHRS, YFSETQ. The CDR3 region has the DNA TGCGCCAGCAGCCAGGGGAGCGGGAACACTGAAGCTTTCTTT. Its protein product is CASSQGSGNTEAFF.

The genes are TRBV11-3 and TRBJ2-3, with D possibly TRBD1 on 5 matching bases. The ends were cut back, 6 bases at V and 9 bases at J, with 16 bases in the middle. Germline V gene data show CDR1 as SGHNT and CDR2 as YENEEA. The CDR3 runs to 13 residues. The CDR3 nucleotides read TGTGCCAGCAGTCACGCGGACAAGACAACGCAGTATTTT. Its protein is CASSHADKTTQYF.

The chain carries TRBV7-2 and TRBJ2-1, with 14 positions matching TRBD2. Germline loops: CDR1 SGHTA, CDR2 FQGNSA. V dropped 5 bases and J dropped 6; count of bases not matched to a gene: 9. This CDR3 is built from 17 residues. CDR3 in amino acids: CASSQRGTSGSPNEQFF. DNA of the CDR3: TGTGCCAGCAGCCAGCGGGGGACTAGCGGGAGCCCCAATGAGCAGTTCTTC.

This clone appeared a single time. The chain links TRBV2 to TRBJ2-3; a possible D gene is TRBD2 (6 bases). V was trimmed by 11 bases and J by 2 bases, leaving 17 bases between them. Germline-derived CDR1 and CDR2 are SNHLY and FYNNEI. This CDR3 comprises 14 residues. The CDR3 is CALGRSPLTDTQYF. The CDR3 region has the DNA TGTGCCCTGGGGAGGAGTCCCCTCACAGATACGCAGTATTTT.

The chain has TRBV11-1 and TRBJ1-4, with D maybe TRBD1 (6 bases). The CDR3 spans 15 residues. Germline V gives CDR1 SGHAT, CDR2 FQDESV (reference sequence). V gave up 5 bases and J gave up 7 bases, with 17 bases separating them. DNA of the CDR3: TGTGCCAGCAGCGCTTCCGGGACACATTTTGAAAAACTGTTTTTT. It translates to CASSASGTHFEKLFF.

J is TRBJ2-5 and V is TRBV9; D may be TRBD2 (5 bases). The CDR3 runs 15 residues. Per the germline V gene, CDR1 is SGDLS and CDR2 is YYNGEE. V gave up 0 bases and J gave up 5 bases, with 14 bases separating them. CDR3 DNA: TGTGCCAGCAGCGTAGGAGGAACTAGGAGTGAGACCCAGTACTTC. This gives the protein CASSVGGTRSETQYF. The full variable domain, completed using reference TRBV9 and TRBJ2-5, is DSGVTQTPKHLITATGQRVTLRCSPRSGDLSVYWYQQSLDQGLQFLIQYYNGEERAKGNILERFSAQQFPDLHSELNLSSLELGDSALYFCASSVGGTRSETQYFGPGTRLLVL.

This chain joins TRBV6-1 and TRBJ2-5, with 12 bases matching TRBD2. With V trimmed by 2 bases and J by 3 bases, 7 bases remained unmatched. Per germline, CDR1 MNHNS and CDR2 SASEGT. The CDR3 spans 17 residues. For the CDR3, the DNA is TGTGCCAGCAGTGAACGAAGACTAGCGGGAGTAAAAGAGACCCAGTACTTC. Residues: CASSERRLAGVKETQYF.

CDR3 coding DNA: TGTGCCAGTTCCTATTCCCTACTAGCGGGAGACACCTCCGGGGAGCTGTTTTTT. It is translated as CASSYSLLAGDTSGELFF. V gene TRBV19 combines with J gene TRBJ2-2, with 11 bases matching TRBD2. V lost 8 bases, J lost 6 bases, and 17 bases stayed unmatched. Germline assignment: CDR1 LNHDA and CDR2 SQIVND (reference sequence). The CDR3 is 18 amino acids.

The genes are TRBV6-1 and TRBJ2-2; 7 bases align to TRBD1. CDR3 size: 13 residues. Germline V gene data show CDR1 as MNHNS and CDR2 as SASEGT. The V segment lost 3 bases and the J segment 6 bases; nucleotides outside the gene matches: 1. The DNA for the CDR3 is TGTGCCAGCAGTGAGACAGGGCCCGGGGAGCTGTTTTTT. Translation gives CASSETGPGELFF.

The chain employs TRBV5-1 and TRBJ2-1, with TRBD2 matching over 7 bases. Losses at the gene ends were 4 bases for V and 4 bases for J; bases not matched to a gene: 8. CDR3 length: 15 amino acids. Germline assignment: CDR1 SGHRS and CDR2 YFSETQ. CDR3: CASSPASGPYNEQFF. In nucleotides, the CDR3 is TGCGCCAGCAGCCCGGCTAGCGGCCCATACAATGAGCAGTTCTTC.

The chain has TRBV5-8 and TRBJ1-2; no clear D gene. CDR1 is SGHTS and CDR2 is YDEGEE in the germline V gene. There are 12 residues in the CDR3. Trimming pared 1 base from V and 4 bases from J, leaving 5 bases between. This CDR3 is CASSLSGYGYTF. The CDR3 DNA reads as TGTGCCAGCAGCTTGTCCGGCTATGGCTACACCTTC.

V gene TRBV7-9 combines with J gene TRBJ2-7, with D perhaps matching TRBD1 (5 bases). The CDR3 has 16 amino acids. The germline V gene has CDR1 SEHNR and CDR2 FQNEAQ (reference sequence). With 5 bases removed from V and 3 bases from J, the gap between germline ends came to 20 bases. This CDR3 is CASSPRIGGQRYEQYF. DNA of the CDR3: TGTGCCAGCAGCCCGCGGATAGGCGGACAACGCTACGAGCAGTACTTC. The complete variable domain, with remaining parts taken from reference TRBV7-9 and TRBJ2-7, reads DTGVSQNPRHKITKRGQNVTFRCDPISEHNRLYWYRQTLGQGPEFLTYFQNEAQLEKSRLLSDRFSAERPKGSFSTLEIQRTEQGDSAMYLCASSPRIGGQRYEQYFGPGTRLTVT.

The chain combines TRBV15 with TRBJ1-2; TRBD1 matches at 8 bases. The germline V gene has CDR1 LNHNV and CDR2 YYDKDF (reference sequence). The CDR3 contains 14 residues. V gave up 3 bases and J gave up 4 bases; unmatched junction bases: 4. CDR3: CATSRDRVRYGYTF. The CDR3 region has the DNA TGTGCCACCAGCAGGGACAGGGTCCGCTATGGCTACACCTTC.

The J gene is TRBJ2-5, the V gene TRBV28, with 8 bases matching TRBD2. From germline, CDR1 is MDHEN and CDR2 SYDVKM. V shed 6 bases, J shed 5 bases, and the junction held 11 bases outside the gene matches. CDR3 length equals 15 residues. In DNA form, the CDR3 reads TGTGCCAGCAGCCCAGCGGGAGTGGGTCGGGAGACCCAGTACTTC. Translating it yields CASSPAGVGRETQYF.